Reported below is one T cell receptor beta chain. Authors' data handling: Cell counts per sample came from amplifying reference gene primers. The method was immunoSEQ multiplex PCR; TCRdb's version includes in-frame clones alone and lacks a portion of them. D and trimming were read from the DNA, whereas the V and J calls and clone size are those reported in that table. The table has roughly 200,000 clones, roughly 85% seen once. The data derive from a study of blood T cell repertoires in COVID-19. The wider study: Spain, Italy and the United States supplied samples that represented acute and convalescent COVID-19. In each case, the material was cDNA or gDNA derived from T cells, B-cell-depleted T cells, or PBMCs.

This CDR3 has 15 residues. V was trimmed by 2 bases and J by 7 bases, leaving 13 bases between them. Per the germline V gene, CDR1 is SGDLS and CDR2 is YYNGEE. The chain recombines TRBV9 with TRBJ1-6; possible D gene TRBD1, 5 bases. The receptor was isolated from a human donor with active or convalescent COVID-19. The donor label of this sample is uncertain. The sequencing input was peripheral blood. The CDR3 sequence is CASSVQAGWNSPLHF. CDR3 sequence (DNA): TGTGCCAGCAGCGTTCAGGCAGGGTGGAATTCACCCCTCCACTTT.